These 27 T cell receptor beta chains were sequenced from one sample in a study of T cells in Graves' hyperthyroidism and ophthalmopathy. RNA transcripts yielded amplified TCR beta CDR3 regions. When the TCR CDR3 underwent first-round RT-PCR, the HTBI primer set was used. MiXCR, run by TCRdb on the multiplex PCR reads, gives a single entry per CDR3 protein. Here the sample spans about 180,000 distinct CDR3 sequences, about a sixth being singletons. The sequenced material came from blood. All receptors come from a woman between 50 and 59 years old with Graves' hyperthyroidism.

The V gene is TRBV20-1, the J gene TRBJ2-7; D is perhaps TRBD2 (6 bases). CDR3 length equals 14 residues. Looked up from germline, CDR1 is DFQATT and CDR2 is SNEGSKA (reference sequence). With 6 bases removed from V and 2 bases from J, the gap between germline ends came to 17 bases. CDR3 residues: CSALPAGLTYEQYF. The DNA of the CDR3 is TGCAGTGCCCTACCTGCGGGGCTCACCTACGAGCAGTACTTC.

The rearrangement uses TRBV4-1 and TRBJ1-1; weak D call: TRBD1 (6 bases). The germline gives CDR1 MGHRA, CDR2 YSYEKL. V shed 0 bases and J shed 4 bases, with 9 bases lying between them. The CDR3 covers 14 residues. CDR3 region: CASSQERGSTEAFF. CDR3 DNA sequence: TGCGCCAGCAGCCAAGAAAGGGGGAGCACTGAAGCTTTCTTT.

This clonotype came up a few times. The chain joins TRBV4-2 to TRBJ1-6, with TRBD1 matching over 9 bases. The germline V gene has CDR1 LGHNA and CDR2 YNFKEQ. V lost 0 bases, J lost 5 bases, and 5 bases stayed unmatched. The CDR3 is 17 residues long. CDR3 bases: TGTGCCAGCAGCCAAGATCTAGGGACAGGGAATAATTCACCCCTCCACTTT. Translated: CASSQDLGTGNNSPLHF.

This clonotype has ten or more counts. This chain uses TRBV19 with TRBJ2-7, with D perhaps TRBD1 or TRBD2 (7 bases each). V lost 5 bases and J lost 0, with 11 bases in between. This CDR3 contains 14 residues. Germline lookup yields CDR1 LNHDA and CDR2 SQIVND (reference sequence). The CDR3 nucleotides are TGTGCCAGTAGTCCAGGGGGGGACTCCTACGAGCAGTACTTC. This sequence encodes CASSPGGDSYEQYF.

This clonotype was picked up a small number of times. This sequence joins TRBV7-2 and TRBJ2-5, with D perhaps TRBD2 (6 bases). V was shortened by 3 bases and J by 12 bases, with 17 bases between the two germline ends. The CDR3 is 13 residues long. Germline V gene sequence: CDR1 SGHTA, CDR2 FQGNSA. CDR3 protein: CASSLSGLLGEYF. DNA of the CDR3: TGTGCCAGCAGCTTGTCGGGACTCCTGGGGGAGTACTTC.

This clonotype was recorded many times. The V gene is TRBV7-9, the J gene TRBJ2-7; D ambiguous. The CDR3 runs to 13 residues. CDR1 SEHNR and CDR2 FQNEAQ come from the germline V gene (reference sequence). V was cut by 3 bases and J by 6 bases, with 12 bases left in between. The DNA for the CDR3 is TGTGCCAGCAGCTTCAGTCCGTACGTCGAGCAGTACTTC. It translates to CASSFSPYVEQYF.

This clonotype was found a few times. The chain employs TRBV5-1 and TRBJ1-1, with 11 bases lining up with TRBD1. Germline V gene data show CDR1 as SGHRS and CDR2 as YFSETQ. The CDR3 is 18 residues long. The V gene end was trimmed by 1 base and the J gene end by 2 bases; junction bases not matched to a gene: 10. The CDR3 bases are TGCGCCAGCAGCTTGAGCCCCGCCGGGACAGGGGGAAACACTGAAGCTTTCTTT. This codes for CASSLSPAGTGGNTEAFF.

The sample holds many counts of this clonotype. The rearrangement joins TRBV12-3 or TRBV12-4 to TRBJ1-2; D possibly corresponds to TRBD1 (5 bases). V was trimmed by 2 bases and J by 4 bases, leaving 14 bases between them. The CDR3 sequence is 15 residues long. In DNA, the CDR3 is TGTGCCAGCAGTTTAAGCGGGGGTTATCCCTATGGCTACACCTTC. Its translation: CASSLSGGYPYGYTF.

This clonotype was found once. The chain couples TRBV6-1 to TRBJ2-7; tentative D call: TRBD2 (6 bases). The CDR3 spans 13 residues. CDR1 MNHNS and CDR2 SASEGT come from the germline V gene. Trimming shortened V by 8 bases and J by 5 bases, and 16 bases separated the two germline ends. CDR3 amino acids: CASRRDFGDEQYF. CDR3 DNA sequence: TGTGCCAGCCGACGGGACTTCGGAGACGAGCAGTACTTC.

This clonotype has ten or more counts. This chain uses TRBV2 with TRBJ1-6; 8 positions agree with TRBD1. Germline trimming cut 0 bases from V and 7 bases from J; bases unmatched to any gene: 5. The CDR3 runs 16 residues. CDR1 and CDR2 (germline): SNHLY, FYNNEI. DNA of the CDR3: TGTGCCAGCAGTGAAGCCCGGACAGGGTACAATTCACCCCTCCACTTT. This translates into CASSEARTGYNSPLHF.

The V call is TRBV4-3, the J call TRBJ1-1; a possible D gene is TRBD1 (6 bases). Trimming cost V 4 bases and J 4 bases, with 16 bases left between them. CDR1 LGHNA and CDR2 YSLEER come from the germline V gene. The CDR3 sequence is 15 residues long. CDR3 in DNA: TGCGCCAGCAGCCCTAGGGGGGGGGTTTTCACTGAAGCTTTCTTT. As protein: CASSPRGGVFTEAFF.

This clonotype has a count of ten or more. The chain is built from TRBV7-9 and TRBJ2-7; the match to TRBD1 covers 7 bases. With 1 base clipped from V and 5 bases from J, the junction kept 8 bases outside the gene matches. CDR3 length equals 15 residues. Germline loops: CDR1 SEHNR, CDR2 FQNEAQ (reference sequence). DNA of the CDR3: TGTGCCAGCAGCTTAGTAGGGACAGTGGGAAACGAGCAGTACTTC. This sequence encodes CASSLVGTVGNEQYF. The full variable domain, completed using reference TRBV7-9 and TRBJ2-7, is DTGVSQNPRHKITKRGQNVTFRCDPISEHNRLYWYRQTLGQGPEFLTYFQNEAQLEKSRLLSDRFSAERPKGSFSTLEIQRTEQGDSAMYLCASSLVGTVGNEQYFGPGTRLTVT.

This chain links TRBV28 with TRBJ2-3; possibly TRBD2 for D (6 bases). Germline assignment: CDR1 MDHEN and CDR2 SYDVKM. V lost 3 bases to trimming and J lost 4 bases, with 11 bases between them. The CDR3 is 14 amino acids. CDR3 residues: CASSLGLHSDTQYF. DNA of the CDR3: TGTGCCAGCAGTTTGGGACTCCACTCAGATACGCAGTATTTT.

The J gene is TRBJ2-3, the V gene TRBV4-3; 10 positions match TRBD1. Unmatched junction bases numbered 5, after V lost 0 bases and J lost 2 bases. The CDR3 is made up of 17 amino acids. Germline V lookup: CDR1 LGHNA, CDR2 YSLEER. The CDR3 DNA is TGCGCCAGCAGCCAAGATTGGGACAGGGGATACACAGATACGCAGTATTTT. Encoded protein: CASSQDWDRGYTDTQYF.

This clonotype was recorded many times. The CDR3 DNA reads TGTGCCAGCAGACGAGGGAGGAGAAATGAAAAACTGTTTTTT. Translating gives CASRRGRRNEKLFF. The rearrangement uses TRBV28 and TRBJ1-4; D gene uncertain. The germline CDR1 and CDR2 sequences are MDHEN and SYDVKM. The V and J ends lost 6 bases and 5 bases respectively, with 13 bases between them. CDR3 length equals 14 residues.

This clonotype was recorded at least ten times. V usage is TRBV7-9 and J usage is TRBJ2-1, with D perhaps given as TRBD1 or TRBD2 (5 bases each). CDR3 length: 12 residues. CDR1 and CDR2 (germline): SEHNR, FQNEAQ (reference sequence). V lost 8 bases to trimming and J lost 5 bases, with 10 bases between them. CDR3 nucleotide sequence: TGTGCCAGCTCCGGGACGGACAATGAGCAGTTCTTC. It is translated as CASSGTDNEQFF.

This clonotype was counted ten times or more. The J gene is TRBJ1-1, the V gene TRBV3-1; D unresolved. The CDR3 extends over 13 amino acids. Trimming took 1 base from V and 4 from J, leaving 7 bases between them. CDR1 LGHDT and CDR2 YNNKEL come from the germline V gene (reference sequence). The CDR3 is CASSQGSLTEAFF. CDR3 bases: TGTGCCAGCAGCCAAGGTAGTCTCACTGAAGCTTTCTTT. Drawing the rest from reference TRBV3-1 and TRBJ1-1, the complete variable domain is DTAVSQTPKYLVTQMGNDKSIKCEQNLGHDTMYWYKQDSKKFLKIMFSYNNKELIINETVPNRFSPKSPDKAHLNLHINSLELGDSAVYFCASSQGSLTEAFFGQGTRLTVV.

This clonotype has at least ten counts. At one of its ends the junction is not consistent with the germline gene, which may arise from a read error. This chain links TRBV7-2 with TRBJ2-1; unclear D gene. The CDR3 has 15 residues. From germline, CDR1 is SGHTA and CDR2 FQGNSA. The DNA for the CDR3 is TGTGCCAGCAGCTTCATTCTGAGCTCCTACAATGAGCAGTCCTTC. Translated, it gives CASSFILSSYNEQSF. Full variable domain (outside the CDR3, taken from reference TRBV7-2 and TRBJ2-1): GAGVSQSPSNKVTEKGKDVELRCDPISGHTALYWYRQSLGQGLEFLIYFQGNSAPDKSGLPSDRFSAERTGGSVSTLTIQRTQQEDSAVYLCASSFILSSYNEQSFGPGTRLTVL.

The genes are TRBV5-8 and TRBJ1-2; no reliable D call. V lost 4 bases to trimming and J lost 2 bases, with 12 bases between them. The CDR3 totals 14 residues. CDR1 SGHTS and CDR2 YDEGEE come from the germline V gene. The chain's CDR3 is CASSQFPINYGYTF. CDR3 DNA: TGTGCCAGCAGCCAGTTCCCTATAAACTATGGCTACACCTTC.

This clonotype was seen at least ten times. CDR3 in DNA: TGTGCCAGTAGCCCCGACGGACAGGGCGATCAGCCCCAGCATTTT. Translated, it gives CASSPDGQGDQPQHF. V and J are TRBV19 and TRBJ1-5; 8 bases fit TRBD1. Germline V gene lookup returns CDR1 LNHDA and CDR2 SQIVND (reference sequence). CDR3 length: 15 amino acids. J lost 5 bases, V lost 6 bases, and 9 bases had no gene match.

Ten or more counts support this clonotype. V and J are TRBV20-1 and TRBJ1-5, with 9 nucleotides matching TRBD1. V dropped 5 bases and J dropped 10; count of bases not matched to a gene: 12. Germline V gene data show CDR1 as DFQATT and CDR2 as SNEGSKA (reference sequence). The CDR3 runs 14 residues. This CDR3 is CSAPTGTGTSPQHF. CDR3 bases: TGCAGTGCTCCAACCGGGACAGGGACGTCTCCCCAGCATTTT.

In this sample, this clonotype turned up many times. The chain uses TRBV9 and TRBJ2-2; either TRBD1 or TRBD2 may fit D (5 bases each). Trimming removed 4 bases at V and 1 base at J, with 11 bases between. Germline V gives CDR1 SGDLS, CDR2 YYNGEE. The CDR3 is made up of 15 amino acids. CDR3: CASSRGDLNTGELFF. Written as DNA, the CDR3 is TGTGCCAGCAGCAGAGGGGACCTGAACACCGGGGAGCTGTTTTTT. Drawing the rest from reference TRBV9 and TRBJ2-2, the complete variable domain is DSGVTQTPKHLITATGQRVTLRCSPRSGDLSVYWYQQSLDQGLQFLIQYYNGEERAKGNILERFSAQQFPDLHSELNLSSLELGDSALYFCASSRGDLNTGELFFGEGSRLTVL.

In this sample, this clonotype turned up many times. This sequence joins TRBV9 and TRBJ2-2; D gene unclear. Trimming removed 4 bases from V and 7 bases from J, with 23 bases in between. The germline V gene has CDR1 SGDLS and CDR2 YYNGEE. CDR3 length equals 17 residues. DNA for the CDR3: TGTGCCAGCAGCAAAAATTCTCAATTACCGGCTGGCGGGGAGCTGTTTTTT. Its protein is CASSKNSQLPAGGELFF.

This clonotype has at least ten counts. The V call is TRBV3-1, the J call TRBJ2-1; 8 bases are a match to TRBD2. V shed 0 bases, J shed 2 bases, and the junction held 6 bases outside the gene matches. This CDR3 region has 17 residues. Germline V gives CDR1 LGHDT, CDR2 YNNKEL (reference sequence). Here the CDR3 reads CASSQDGRGATYNEQFF. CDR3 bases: TGTGCCAGCAGCCAAGATGGGCGGGGGGCGACCTACAATGAGCAGTTCTTC.

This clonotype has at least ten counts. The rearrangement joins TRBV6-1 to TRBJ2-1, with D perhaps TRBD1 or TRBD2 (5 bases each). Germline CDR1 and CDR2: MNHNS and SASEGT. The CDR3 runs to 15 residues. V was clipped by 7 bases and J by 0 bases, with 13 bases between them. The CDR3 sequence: CASTPGTRSYNEQFF. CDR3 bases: TGTGCCAGCACCCCGGGGACCCGCTCCTACAATGAGCAGTTCTTC.

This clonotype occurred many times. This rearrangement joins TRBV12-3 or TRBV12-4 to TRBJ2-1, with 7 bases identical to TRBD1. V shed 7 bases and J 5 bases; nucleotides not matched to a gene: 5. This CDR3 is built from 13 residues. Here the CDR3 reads CASTLGQNNEQFF. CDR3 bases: TGTGCCAGCACTCTGGGACAGAACAATGAGCAGTTCTTC.

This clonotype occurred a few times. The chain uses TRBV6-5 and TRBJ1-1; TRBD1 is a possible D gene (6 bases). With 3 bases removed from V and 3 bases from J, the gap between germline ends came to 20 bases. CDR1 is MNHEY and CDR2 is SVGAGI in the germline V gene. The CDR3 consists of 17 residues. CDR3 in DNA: TGTGCCAGCAGTTATTCGGCAGTTTCCTCAGGGGACACTGAAGCTTTCTTT. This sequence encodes CASSYSAVSSGDTEAFF.